This TCR beta chain appears in the sequencing data of a study of shared clonotypes between healthy human individuals. At a deep level, the assay was run. In the source study's methods: From ImmunoSEQ came sequences covering only the junction and carrying no quality scores, so filtering differed. TCRdb keeps only in-frame clones here, not all; method: immunoSEQ multiplex PCR. The V and J calls and clone size come from that table; D and trimming were worked out from the DNA. The sample contains roughly 640,000 clones, approximately 79% of which appear only once. Study-wide results and caveats: The generation probabilities recorded for non-shared clonotypes fell below those of clonotypes shared by all four donors.

Comment on this clone: Its antigen is unidentified.

The CDR3 has 15 residues. The V gene lost 0 bases and the J gene lost 6 bases, with 13 bases spanning the gap. Germline V gene data show CDR1 as SGHKS and CDR2 as YYEKEE (reference sequence). The sequence came from a woman aged 25 to 39 in good health. The chain recombines TRBV5-5 with TRBJ1-5; maybe TRBD1 (6 bases). Sequencing was performed on memory CD4+ T cells sorted from blood. The subset here: CD45RA-negative fraction. The DNA for the CDR3 is TGTGCCAGCAGCTTGGATTCCCAGGGGACTCAGCCCCAGCATTTT. As protein: CASSLDSQGTQPQHF.